The 10 T cell receptor beta chains given below trace back to one sample, sequenced in a study of high-grade serous ovarian cancer treatment subgroups. Produced via immunoSEQ multiplex PCR; TCRdb's table is partial and in-frame only. This table has more than 7,500 clones, about 85% appearing once. Tumor tissue was taken before any definitive surgery or chemotherapy was given. Specimen: tumor tissue. All receptors come from a human donor with high-grade serous ovarian cancer.

This rearrangement joins TRBV28 to TRBJ1-5, with 10 bases that match TRBD1. With 6 bases clipped from V and 3 bases from J, the junction kept 5 bases outside the gene matches. The CDR3 spans 15 residues. CDR1 and CDR2 (germline): MDHEN, SYDVKM. In nucleotides, the CDR3 is TGTGCCAGCAGGAGACAGGGGGCTCCCAATCAGCCCCAGCATTTT. It is translated as CASRRQGAPNQPQHF.

The chain employs TRBV25-1 and TRBJ1-4; D is undetermined. Germline V gives CDR1 MGHDK, CDR2 SYGVNS. The CDR3 spans 13 residues. The ends were cut back, 2 bases at V and 8 bases at J, with 9 bases in the middle. Here the CDR3 DNA reads TGTGCCAGCAGTGAAGTCACTGGCGAAAAACTGTTTTTT. Translation: CASSEVTGEKLFF.

The rearrangement links TRBV29-1 to TRBJ2-3; D is ambiguous. CDR3 length: 14 residues. V was clipped by 3 bases and J by 0 bases, with 10 bases between them. Germline CDR1 reads SQVTM; CDR2 reads ANQGSEA. The CDR3: CSVDSSGSTDTQYF. The CDR3 bases are TGCAGCGTTGATTCGTCGGGTAGCACAGATACGCAGTATTTT.

The gene calls are TRBV7-6 and TRBJ1-3; D is perhaps TRBD1 (5 bases). The CDR3 has 14 amino acids. Germline CDR1 is SGHVS and CDR2 is FNYEAQ. The V end lost 5 bases, the J end lost 4 bases, and 12 bases lay between the germline ends. CDR3 loop: CASSEQVAGNTIYF. CDR3 sequence (DNA): TGTGCCAGCAGCGAACAGGTAGCGGGAAACACCATATATTTT.

The V call is TRBV7-2, the J call TRBJ2-1, with a possible D match to TRBD2 (5 bases). CDR1 SGHTA and CDR2 FQGNSA come from the germline V gene. Trimming left V 5 bases short and J 4 bases short, with 15 bases between. The CDR3 extends over 15 amino acids. The chain's CDR3 is CASSRSRSGYNEQFF. The CDR3 bases are TGTGCCAGCAGCCGTAGCCGGAGCGGATACAATGAGCAGTTCTTC.

This chain joins TRBV7-2 and TRBJ2-7, with a possible D match to TRBD2 (5 bases). Trimming cost V 1 base and J 7 bases, with 14 bases left between them. The CDR3 totals 14 residues. The germline CDR1 and CDR2 sequences are SGHTA and FQGNSA. DNA for the CDR3: TGTGCCAGCAGCTTAGGGTGGGGAGCTCAGGAGCAGTACTTC. Protein product: CASSLGWGAQEQYF.

The rearrangement uses TRBV9 and TRBJ2-7; the match to TRBD1 covers 8 bases. The trim removed 4 bases at V and 5 bases at J, leaving 8 bases unmatched. CDR1 and CDR2 (germline): SGDLS, YYNGEE. This CDR3 contains 14 residues. Here the CDR3 reads CASSPRTGFDEQYF. In DNA, the CDR3 is TGTGCCAGCAGCCCGAGGACAGGGTTCGACGAGCAGTACTTC.

The chain joins TRBV5-8 to TRBJ2-3; D unresolved. CDR3 length equals 15 residues. Trimming shortened V by 3 bases and J by 2 bases, and 13 bases separated the two germline ends. CDR1 SGHTS and CDR2 YDEGEE come from the germline V gene. The CDR3 DNA follows: TGTGCCAGCAGCTCGCGGACCTCCAACACAGATACGCAGTATTTT. This gives the protein CASSSRTSNTDTQYF. Based on the CDR3 plus reference TRBV5-8 and TRBJ2-3, the full variable domain is EAGVTQSPTHLIKTRGQQATLRCSPISGHTSVYWYQQALGLGLQFLLWYDEGEERNRGNFPPRFSGRQFPNYSSELNVNALELEDSALYLCASSSRTSNTDTQYFGPGTRLTVL.

The J gene is TRBJ1-2, the V gene TRBV7-9, with unresolved D. The CDR3 has 14 amino acids. Looked up from germline, CDR1 is SEHNR and CDR2 is FQNEAQ (reference sequence). V lost 0 bases to trimming and J lost 6 bases, with 11 bases between them. The DNA of the CDR3 is TGTGCCAGCAGCTTAGCAGGGAACTCCGATGGCTACACCTTC. Translation: CASSLAGNSDGYTF.

The chain uses TRBV5-1 and TRBJ2-7; TRBD2 agrees at 12 bases. In germline, CDR1 is SGHRS, CDR2 YFSETQ. CDR3 length equals 15 residues. Trimming took 6 bases from V and 7 from J; bases not matched to a gene: 11. Here the CDR3 reads CASNPMTSGSGEQYF. For the CDR3, the DNA is TGCGCCAGCAACCCCATGACTAGCGGGAGTGGGGAGCAGTACTTC.